The 31 T cell receptor beta chains below all came from one sample that was sequenced in a study of early T cells in non-severe SARS-CoV-2 infection. TCRdb used MiXCR to reprocess the 5' RACE reads, holding one entry per CDR3 protein. The table lists 68,000 or so distinct CDR3 sequences, about a tenth of them singletons, with 6.4% in the top ten. Source material: whole blood. All receptors derive from an adult who was a healthcare worker with PCR-confirmed SARS-CoV-2 infection or an uninfected control (not recorded which).

This clonotype was observed a few times. The CDR3 nucleotides read TGTGCCAGCAGCTTAATTGTAGCGGAAGCTTATGAGCAGTTCTTC. Protein: CASSLIVAEAYEQFF. This rearrangement joins TRBV7-8 to TRBJ2-1, with a tentative D call TRBD2 (6 bases). CDR1 is SGHVS, CDR2 FQNEAQ, per germline. CDR3 length: 15 residues. V was pared by 2 bases and J by 8 bases, with 16 bases between.

V gene TRBV19 combines with J gene TRBJ2-1; the match to TRBD2 covers 8 bases. The V segment lost 6 bases and the J segment 8 bases; nucleotides outside the gene matches: 18. The CDR3 contains 17 residues. CDR1 is LNHDA, CDR2 SQIVND, per germline (reference sequence). Here the CDR3 reads CASSGWVSGNLPHEQFF. CDR3 in DNA: TGTGCCAGTAGCGGTTGGGTTAGCGGGAATCTCCCCCATGAGCAGTTCTTC.

This clonotype was seen a handful of times. The chain combines TRBV27 with TRBJ2-7, with 11 bases that match TRBD1. CDR3 size: 15 residues. Germline V CDR1 and CDR2: MNHEY, SMNVEV (reference sequence). V shed 6 bases and J 3 bases; nucleotides not matched to a gene: 7. The CDR3 DNA sequence: TGTGCCAGCAGCAAAGGGGGACAGGGGGTCTACGAGCAGTACTTC. Translating gives CASSKGGQGVYEQYF.

Ten or more counts support this clonotype. The chain joins TRBV3-1 to TRBJ1-2, with TRBD1 matching over 9 bases. The V and J ends lost 0 bases and 6 bases, in that order; junction bases with no gene match: 8. The CDR3 is made up of 16 amino acids. Germline V gene data show CDR1 as LGHDT and CDR2 as YNNKEL (reference sequence). The CDR3 loop is CASSQDGTGWNDGYTF. The CDR3 DNA follows: TGTGCCAGCAGCCAAGATGGGACAGGGTGGAACGATGGCTACACCTTC.

There are a few counts of this clonotype. The rearrangement uses TRBV7-9 and TRBJ2-4; D perhaps matches TRBD1 (5 bases). From germline, CDR1 is SEHNR and CDR2 FQNEAQ (reference sequence). V shed 5 bases and J shed 9 bases, with 14 bases lying between them. The CDR3 runs 13 residues. CDR3 in amino acids: CASSGRVGGIQYF. CDR3 bases: TGTGCCAGCAGCGGCAGGGTTGGTGGCATTCAGTACTTC.

This clonotype was picked up a small number of times. The chain combines TRBV29-1 with TRBJ2-1; D is unresolved. V was shortened by 4 bases and J by 5 bases, with 6 bases between the two germline ends. CDR3 length equals 11 residues. CDR1 and CDR2 (germline): SQVTM, ANQGSEA. In DNA form, the CDR3 reads TGCAGCGTTGGGCACGACAATGAGCAGTTCTTC. This codes for CSVGHDNEQFF.

This clonotype has only a few counts. J is TRBJ2-5 and V is TRBV4-2; 8 nucleotides line up with TRBD2. V lost 0 bases to trimming and J lost 5 bases; unmatched junction nucleotides: 8. Germline V CDR1 and CDR2: LGHNA, YNFKEQ. The CDR3 covers 16 residues. CDR3 protein: CASSQESAGGVETQYF. Written as DNA, the CDR3 is TGTGCCAGCAGCCAAGAATCCGCGGGGGGAGTGGAGACCCAGTACTTC.

This clonotype was seen at least ten times. V and J are TRBV10-1 and TRBJ2-7; TRBD1 matches 7 bases. Per the germline V gene, CDR1 is WNHNN and CDR2 is SYGVQD (reference sequence). The V and J ends lost 6 bases and 6 bases, in that order; junction bases with no gene match: 14. This CDR3 spans 15 amino acids. As DNA, the CDR3 is TGCGCCAGCAGACGAATCGGGACAGATGGGGCCGAGCAGTACTTC. It specifies CASRRIGTDGAEQYF.

This clonotype was picked up many times. The chain has TRBV2 and TRBJ2-7; D is uncertain. CDR1 SNHLY and CDR2 FYNNEI come from the germline V gene. This CDR3 is 13 amino acids long. With 10 bases removed from V and 2 bases from J, the gap between germline ends came to 15 bases. CDR3 sequence reads: CATSSLLPYEQYF. The CDR3 nucleotides are TGTGCCACCTCGTCCTTACTGCCCTACGAGCAGTACTTC.

This clonotype was seen repeatedly, ten times or more. The chain links TRBV9 to TRBJ2-7, with a tentative D call TRBD2 (6 bases). Germline V gene data show CDR1 as SGDLS and CDR2 as YYNGEE. Trimming cost V 4 bases and J 3 bases, with 17 bases left between them. CDR3 size: 15 residues. The CDR3 spells CASSPRSSGYYEQYF. In nucleotides, the CDR3 is TGTGCCAGCAGCCCCCGGAGTAGCGGCTACTACGAGCAGTACTTC.

This clonotype has more than one count but fewer than ten. The V and J genes are TRBV19 and TRBJ1-2, with D unresolved. The germline gives CDR1 LNHDA, CDR2 SQIVND (reference sequence). Trimming left V 3 bases short and J 4 bases short, with 6 bases between. CDR3 length equals 12 residues. Written as DNA, the CDR3 is TGTGCCAGTAGTATCTCCCGCTATGGCTACACCTTC. Its translation: CASSISRYGYTF.

The rearrangement links TRBV7-9 to TRBJ2-1, with D possibly TRBD2 on 6 matching bases. The germline gives CDR1 SEHNR, CDR2 FQNEAQ (reference sequence). V was trimmed by 4 bases and J by 0 bases, leaving 13 bases between them. The CDR3 covers 16 residues. The chain's CDR3 is CASSSGTGSSYNEQFF. In nucleotides, the CDR3 is TGTGCCAGCAGCTCCGGGACTGGGAGCTCCTACAATGAGCAGTTCTTC.

This clonotype appeared a few times. CDR3 protein: CASSSYPQEANYGYTF. The CDR3 DNA sequence: TGTGCCAGCAGTTCTTACCCCCAGGAAGCTAACTATGGCTACACCTTC. V gene TRBV6-2 or TRBV6-3 combines with J gene TRBJ1-2; D is undetermined. Looked up from germline, CDR1 is MNHEY and CDR2 is SVGEGT. CDR3 length equals 16 residues. Trimming left V 4 bases short and J 0 bases short, with 15 bases between.

The sample holds a few counts of this clonotype. This sequence joins TRBV20-1 and TRBJ2-3; 7 bases align to TRBD2. The V gene end was trimmed by 4 bases and the J gene end by 4 bases; junction bases not matched to a gene: 8. This CDR3 has 14 residues. In germline, CDR1 is DFQATT, CDR2 SNEGSKA (reference sequence). The CDR3 region has the DNA TGCAGTGCTAAGTCGGGGAGGGGCCCAGATACGCAGTATTTT. Its translation is CSAKSGRGPDTQYF.

This CDR3 reads CAITPSGSSDEQFF. For the CDR3, the DNA is TGTGCCATCACCCCTAGCGGGAGTTCGGATGAGCAGTTCTTC. The chain couples TRBV10-3 to TRBJ2-1; TRBD2 aligns across 10 bases. Germline CDR1 is ENHRY and CDR2 is SYGVKD. CDR3 length equals 14 residues. J gave up 8 bases and V 7 bases, and 8 bases lay outside the gene matches.

Many counts were recorded for this clonotype. The chain joins TRBV20-1 to TRBJ2-7; no definite D call. The germline V and J ends were trimmed by 6 bases and 5 bases, with 11 bases remaining between them. This CDR3 is 11 amino acids long. In germline, CDR1 is DFQATT, CDR2 SNEGSKA (reference sequence). The CDR3 loop is CSAERRDEQYF. The CDR3 DNA sequence: TGCAGTGCAGAGCGACGGGACGAGCAGTACTTC.

This clonotype has ten or more counts. V and J are TRBV12-3 or TRBV12-4 and TRBJ2-3, with 8 bases identical to TRBD1. The ends lost 3 bases at V and 7 bases at J; junction bases unmatched: 12. The CDR3 is made up of 16 amino acids. The CDR3 loop is CASSFSWTGRTNTQYF. The DNA of the CDR3 is TGTGCCAGCAGTTTTTCCTGGACAGGGAGGACGAATACGCAGTATTTT.

This clonotype appeared many times. The chain links TRBV7-9 to TRBJ1-5; D not certain. Trimming stripped 5 bases from V and 6 bases from J, with 11 bases between. The CDR3 extends over 13 amino acids. The germline V gene has CDR1 SEHNR and CDR2 FQNEAQ (reference sequence). The CDR3 spells CASSRDHSQPQHF. CDR3 coding DNA: TGTGCCAGCAGCCGCGACCACAGTCAGCCCCAGCATTTT.

The chain combines TRBV7-9 with TRBJ2-7, with D perhaps TRBD1 (6 bases). CDR1 and CDR2 from the germline V gene are SEHNR and FQNEAQ (reference sequence). The CDR3 is 14 residues long. The V end was cut by 6 bases, the J end by 7 bases, with 19 bases between. CDR3 DNA sequence: TGTGCCAGCAGTCCAGGTCCCAGGGGACGGGAGCAGTACTTC. Its translation: CASSPGPRGREQYF.

This clonotype showed up many times. V is TRBV3-1 and J is TRBJ2-7; D uncertain. The CDR3 has 13 amino acids. In germline, CDR1 is LGHDT, CDR2 YNNKEL (reference sequence). The ends were cut back, 0 bases at V and 6 bases at J, with 9 bases in the middle. As DNA, the CDR3 is TGTGCCAGCAGCCAAGATCTGGCGGCCGAGCAGTACTTC. This translates into CASSQDLAAEQYF.

This clonotype is medium-sized by share. The chain links TRBV27 to TRBJ2-1; D is tentatively TRBD1 or TRBD2 (5 bases each). V lost 6 bases to trimming and J lost 1 base, with 13 bases between them. Germline V gives CDR1 MNHEY, CDR2 SMNVEV (reference sequence). This CDR3 comprises 15 residues. DNA of the CDR3: TGTGCCAGCAGCAGGGAGATGGGATCCTACAATGAGCAGTTCTTC. Amino acids: CASSREMGSYNEQFF.

The rearrangement joins TRBV28 to TRBJ2-1; D possibly corresponds to TRBD2 (5 bases). Trimming took 7 bases from V and 0 from J, leaving 13 bases between them. Germline V CDR1 and CDR2: MDHEN, SYDVKM. The CDR3 consists of 15 residues. As DNA, the CDR3 is TGTGCCAGCACGTACGGGGTTAGCTCCTACAATGAGCAGTTCTTC. It yields the protein CASTYGVSSYNEQFF. The full variable domain, completed using reference TRBV28 and TRBJ2-1, is DVKVTQSSRYLVKRTGEKVFLECVQDMDHENMFWYRQDPGLGLRLIYFSYDVKMKEKGDIPEGYSVSREKKERFSLILESASTNQTSMYLCASTYGVSSYNEQFFGPGTRLTVL.

The CDR3 sequence is CASSLLSDTQYF. CDR3 DNA sequence: TGTGCCAGCAGTTTACTCTCAGATACGCAGTATTTT. The chain links TRBV28 to TRBJ2-3, with no clear D. The V end lost 2 bases, the J end lost 4 bases, and 4 bases lay between the germline ends. The CDR3 has 12 amino acids. Germline V gene lookup returns CDR1 MDHEN and CDR2 SYDVKM.

This clonotype was picked up many times. The V call is TRBV7-2, the J call TRBJ2-1; 7 positions match TRBD1. This CDR3 has 15 residues. CDR1 is SGHTA, CDR2 FQGNSA, per germline. J was trimmed by 4 bases and V by 5 bases; bases with no gene match: 8. The CDR3 nucleotides read TGTGCCAGCAGCCACCGGGACAGTTCTTACAATGAGCAGTTCTTC. The encoded protein is CASSHRDSSYNEQFF.

This sequence joins TRBV5-1 and TRBJ2-3, with D perhaps TRBD2 (5 bases). The CDR3 runs 14 residues. Germline-derived CDR1 and CDR2 are SGHRS and YFSETQ. Trimming cost V 5 bases and J 8 bases, with 18 bases left between them. The CDR3 spells CASSQQHDYLTQYF. The CDR3 region has the DNA TGCGCCAGCAGTCAGCAACATGACTACCTTACGCAGTATTTT.

This chain joins TRBV19 and TRBJ2-1; D might be TRBD1 (5 bases). The CDR3 contains 11 residues. Trimming removed 7 bases from V and 11 bases from J, with 12 bases in between. Germline V gene lookup returns CDR1 LNHDA and CDR2 SQIVND (reference sequence). The CDR3 here is CASIGREKQFF. The DNA of the CDR3 is TGTGCCAGTATAGGCAGGGAAAAGCAGTTCTTC.

The V and J genes are TRBV20-1 and TRBJ1-3; 8 bases map to TRBD1. Germline V CDR1 and CDR2: DFQATT, SNEGSKA (reference sequence). This CDR3 has 13 amino acids. The V segment lost 3 bases and the J segment 4 bases; nucleotides outside the gene matches: 2. CDR3 coding DNA: TGCAGTGCTAGTTGGGACAGGGGAAACACCATATATTTT. Amino acid sequence: CSASWDRGNTIYF.

In this sample, this clonotype turned up many times. The chain is built from TRBV11-1 and TRBJ2-2, with TRBD2 matching 8 bases. This CDR3 has 15 amino acids. J was trimmed by 4 bases and V by 5 bases; bases with no gene match: 6. Germline assignment: CDR1 SGHAT and CDR2 FQDESV (reference sequence). CDR3 DNA: TGTGCCAGCAGCCGGGGGGGACTACCCACCGGGGAGCTGTTTTTT. This encodes CASSRGGLPTGELFF.

This sequence joins TRBV12-3 or TRBV12-4 and TRBJ2-3, with D tentatively TRBD1 (5 bases). The CDR3 length is 14 residues. V lost 5 bases to trimming and J lost 4 bases, with 13 bases between them. This chain's CDR3 is CASSPRVIADTQYF. The CDR3 region has the DNA TGTGCCAGCAGTCCCAGGGTTATAGCAGATACGCAGTATTTT.

The sample holds many counts of this clonotype. The V and J genes are TRBV19 and TRBJ1-5; tentative D call: TRBD1 (6 bases). Germline loops: CDR1 LNHDA, CDR2 SQIVND (reference sequence). The CDR3 runs to 14 residues. Trimming cost V 5 bases and J 3 bases, with 11 bases left between them. The CDR3 protein is CASSQHRDNQPQHF. CDR3 nucleotides: TGTGCCAGTAGTCAGCACAGGGACAATCAGCCCCAGCATTTT. Complete variable domain (other parts from reference TRBV19 and TRBJ1-5): DGGITQSPKYLFRKEGQNVTLSCEQNLNHDAMYWYRQDPGQGLRLIYYSQIVNDFQKGDIAEGYSVSREKKESFPLTVTSAQKNPTAFYLCASSQHRDNQPQHFGDGTRLSIL.

J is TRBJ2-3 and V is TRBV6-5; D is unclear. This CDR3 has 19 residues. Trimming cost V 5 bases and J 4 bases, with 28 bases left between them. Germline V gene sequence: CDR1 MNHEY, CDR2 SVGAGI. The CDR3 DNA sequence: TGTGCCAGCAGTCCCTCCGACATATACCCCACCCGACCTGCAGATACGCAGTATTTT. Its protein product is CASSPSDIYPTRPADTQYF.